This TCR beta chain was sequenced during a study of T cells in Graves' hyperthyroidism and ophthalmopathy. Amplification yielded TCR beta CDR3 regions, with RNA transcripts as the source. The primer set for the first-round RT-PCR of the TCR CDR3 was HTBI. TCRdb ran MiXCR on the multiplex PCR reads and lists one entry per CDR3 protein. The table has hundreds of thousands of distinct CDR3 sequences, around 22% seen once; the top ten hold around 60%. CDR3 length: 10 amino acids. Trimming cost V 7 bases and J 5 bases, with 7 bases left between them. Germline values: CDR1 SQVTM, CDR2 ANQGSEA. Sequenced: blood. The TCR sequence derives from a man in his thirties or forties with Graves' ophthalmopathy. The V and J genes are TRBV29-1 and TRBJ2-3, with D possibly being TRBD1 or TRBD2 (5 bases each). CDR3 in amino acids: CSGGIDTQYF. CDR3 DNA: TGCAGCGGGGGGATAGATACGCAGTATTTT.